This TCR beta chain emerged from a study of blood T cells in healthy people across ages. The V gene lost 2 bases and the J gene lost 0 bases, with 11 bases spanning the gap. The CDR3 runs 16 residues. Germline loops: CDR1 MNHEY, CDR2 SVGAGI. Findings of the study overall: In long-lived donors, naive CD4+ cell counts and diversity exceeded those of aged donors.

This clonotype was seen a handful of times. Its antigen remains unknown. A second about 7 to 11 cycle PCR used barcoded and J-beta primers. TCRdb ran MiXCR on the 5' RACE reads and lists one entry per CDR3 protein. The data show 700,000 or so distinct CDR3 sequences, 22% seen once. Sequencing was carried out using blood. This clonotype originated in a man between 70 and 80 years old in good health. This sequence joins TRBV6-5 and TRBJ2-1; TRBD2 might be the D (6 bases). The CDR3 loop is CASSYGDGSSYNEQFF. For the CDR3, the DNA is TGTGCCAGCAGTTACGGCGACGGGAGCTCCTACAATGAGCAGTTCTTC.